Listed below are T cell receptor beta chains from one sample, sequenced in a study of OX40 agonist ivuxolimab in advanced cancers. Only in-frame clones appear in the TCRdb table, and some are missing; sequencing was by immunoSEQ multiplex PCR. This sample yields about 55,000 clones, of which about nine tenths are seen a single time; 6.9% belongs to the top ten. Sample: CD4+ or CD8+ T cells sorted from blood, taken in a trial of the OX40 agonist ivuxolimab. The receptors stem from an adult with an advanced solid tumor such as melanoma, head and neck, liver or kidney cancer. Each CDR3 is given with its conserved first and last residue. The order of the fields is D gene, J gene, V gene, clone size, CDR3 protein, CDR3 DNA. The D gene is left open where the match is weak. Part of the rows lack a size; the others show once, few, many or a class for expanded clones.

NA | TRBJ2-3 | TRBV11-2 | NA | CASSLPQRTDTQYF | TGTGCCAGCAGCTTACCCCAAAGAACAGATACGCAGTATTTT
TRBD1 | TRBJ1-5 | TRBV7-2 | NA | CASSFTGDQPQHF | TGTGCCAGCAGCTTTACAGGGGATCAGCCCCAGCATTTT
NA | TRBJ1-5 | TRBV19 | NA | CASSISGQPQHF | TGTGCCAGTAGTATATCCGGTCAGCCCCAGCATTTT
NA | TRBJ2-1 | TRBV5-4 | NA | CASSLGRGDNEQFF | TGTGCCAGCAGCTTGGGAAGGGGTGACAATGAGCAGTTCTTC
NA | TRBJ1-4 | TRBV6-6 | NA | CASSLDSREKLFF | TGTGCCAGCAGCCTGGACAGCCGTGAAAAACTGTTTTTT
TRBD2 | TRBJ2-2 | TRBV10-3 | NA | CAISELGGRDTGELFF | TGTGCCATCAGTGAGTTGGGCGGGAGAGACACCGGGGAGCTGTTTTTT
NA | TRBJ2-7 | TRBV6-6 | NA | CASKNGPNLMEQYF | TGTGCCAGCAAAAACGGGCCAAACCTGATGGAGCAGTACTTC
TRBD1 | TRBJ1-1 | TRBV27 | NA | CASRVTGGTEAFF | TGTGCCAGCAGGGTTACAGGGGGCACTGAAGCTTTCTTT
NA | TRBJ2-7 | TRBV15 | NA | CATSIGGGSREQYF | TGTGCCACCAGCATCGGGGGCGGCTCCCGCGAGCAGTACTTC
NA | TRBJ1-6 | TRBV2 | few | CASSVAGAGSSPLHF | TGTGCCAGCAGTGTCGCAGGGGCGGGGTCTTCACCCCTCCACTTT
NA | TRBJ2-1 | TRBV9 | NA | CASSVALSGEQFF | TGTGCCAGCAGCGTAGCATTGAGCGGGGAGCAGTTCTTC
TRBD2 | TRBJ2-5 | TRBV19 | NA | CASSINGRARETQYF | TGTGCCAGTAGTATTAACGGGAGGGCCCGGGAGACCCAGTACTTC
NA | TRBJ2-7 | TRBV10-3 | NA | CAIGLQGHEQYF | TGTGCCATCGGGTTACAGGGCCACGAGCAGTACTTC
TRBD1 | TRBJ1-1 | TRBV7-2 | NA | CASSTGTGGTEAFF | TGTGCCAGCAGTACCGGGACAGGGGGCACTGAAGCTTTCTTT
NA | TRBJ2-1 | TRBV25-1 | NA | CASSDFGPVGQFF | TGTGCCAGCAGTGATTTTGGTCCCGTCGGGCAGTTCTTC
NA | TRBJ2-1 | TRBV7-3 | once | CASSPLAINYNEQFF | TGTGCCAGCAGCCCTCTAGCAATCAACTACAATGAGCAGTTCTTC
TRBD2 | TRBJ2-3 | TRBV27 | NA | CASSLLGLAGDTDTQYF | TGTGCCAGCAGTTTATTAGGACTAGCGGGAGACACAGATACGCAGTATTTT
NA | TRBJ2-7 | TRBV5-5 | NA | CASSTQTDPYEQYF | TGTGCCAGCAGCACTCAGACAGACCCCTACGAGCAGTACTTC
NA | TRBJ1-5 | TRBV4-1 | NA | CASSQSISNGGNQPQHF | TGCGCCAGCAGCCAATCTATCTCGAATGGGGGCAATCAGCCCCAGCATTTT
NA | TRBJ1-5 | TRBV5-1 | NA | CASSLTGVSNQPQHF | TGCGCCAGCAGCTTGACCGGGGTTAGCAATCAGCCCCAGCATTTT
NA | TRBJ2-3 | TRBV28 | NA | CASSSLTDTQYF | TGTGCCAGCAGTTCGCTCACAGATACGCAGTATTTT
TRBD2 | TRBJ2-1 | TRBV9 | NA | CASSAPGGGDNEQFF | TGTGCCAGCAGCGCGCCGGGAGGCGGGGACAATGAGCAGTTCTTC
TRBD2 | TRBJ2-4 | TRBV27 | once | CASSVASGSYKNIQYF | TGTGCCAGCAGTGTCGCTAGCGGGTCATACAAAAACATTCAGTACTTC
NA | TRBJ1-5 | TRBV19 | NA | CASKDGGASNQPQHF | TGTGCCAGCAAAGATGGGGGGGCTAGCAATCAGCCCCAGCATTTT